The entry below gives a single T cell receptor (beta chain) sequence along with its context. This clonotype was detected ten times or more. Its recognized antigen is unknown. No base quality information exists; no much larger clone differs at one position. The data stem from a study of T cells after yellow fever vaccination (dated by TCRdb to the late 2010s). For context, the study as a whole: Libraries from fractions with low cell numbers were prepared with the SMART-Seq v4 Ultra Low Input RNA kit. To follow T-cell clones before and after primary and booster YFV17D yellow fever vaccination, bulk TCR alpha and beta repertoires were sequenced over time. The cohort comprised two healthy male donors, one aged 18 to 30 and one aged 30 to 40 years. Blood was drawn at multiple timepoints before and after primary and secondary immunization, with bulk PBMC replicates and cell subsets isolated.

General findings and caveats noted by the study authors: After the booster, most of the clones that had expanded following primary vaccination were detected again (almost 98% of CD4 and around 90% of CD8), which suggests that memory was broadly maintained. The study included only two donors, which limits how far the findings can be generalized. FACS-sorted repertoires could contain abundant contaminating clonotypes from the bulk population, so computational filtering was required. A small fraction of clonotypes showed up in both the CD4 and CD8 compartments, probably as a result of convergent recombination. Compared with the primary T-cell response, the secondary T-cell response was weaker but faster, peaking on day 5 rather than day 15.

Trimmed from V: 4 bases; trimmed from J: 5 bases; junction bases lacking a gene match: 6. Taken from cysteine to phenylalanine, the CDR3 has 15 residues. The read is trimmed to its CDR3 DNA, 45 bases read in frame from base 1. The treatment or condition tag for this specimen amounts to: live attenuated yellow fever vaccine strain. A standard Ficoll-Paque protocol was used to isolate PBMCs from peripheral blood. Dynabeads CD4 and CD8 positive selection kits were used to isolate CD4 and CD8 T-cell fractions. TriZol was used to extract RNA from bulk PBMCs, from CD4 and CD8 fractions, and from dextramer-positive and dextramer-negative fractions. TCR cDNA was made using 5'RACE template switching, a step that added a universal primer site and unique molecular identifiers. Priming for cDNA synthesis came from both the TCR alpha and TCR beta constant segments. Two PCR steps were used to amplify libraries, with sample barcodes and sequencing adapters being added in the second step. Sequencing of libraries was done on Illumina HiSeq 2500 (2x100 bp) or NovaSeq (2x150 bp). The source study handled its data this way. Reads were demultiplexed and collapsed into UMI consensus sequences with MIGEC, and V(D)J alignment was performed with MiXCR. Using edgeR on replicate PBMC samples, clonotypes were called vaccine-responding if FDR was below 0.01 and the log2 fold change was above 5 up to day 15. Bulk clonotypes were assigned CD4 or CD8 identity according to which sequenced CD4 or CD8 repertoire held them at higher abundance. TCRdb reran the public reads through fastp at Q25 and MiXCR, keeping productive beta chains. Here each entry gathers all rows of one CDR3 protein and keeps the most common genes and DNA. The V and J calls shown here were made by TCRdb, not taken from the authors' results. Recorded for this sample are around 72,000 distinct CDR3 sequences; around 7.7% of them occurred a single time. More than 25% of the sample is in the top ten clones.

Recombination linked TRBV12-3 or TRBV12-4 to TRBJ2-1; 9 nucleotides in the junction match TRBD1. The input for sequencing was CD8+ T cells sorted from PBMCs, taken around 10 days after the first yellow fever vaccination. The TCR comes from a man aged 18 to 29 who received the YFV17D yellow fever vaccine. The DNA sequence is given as TGTGCCAGCAGTTCCCGCCGGGACAGGGACAATGAGCAGTTCTTC. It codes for CASSSRRDRDNEQFF.